This entry lists 32 T cell receptor beta chains sequenced from one sample in a study of blood T cell repertoires in COVID-19. Some clones are missing from TCRdb's copy, which holds only in-frame ones; the method was immunoSEQ multiplex PCR. The table has roughly 150,000 clones, 78% seen once. The sequencing input was peripheral blood. The receptors shown here come from an elderly woman with acute or convalescent COVID-19.

The V gene is TRBV7-8, the J gene TRBJ2-4, with a possible D match to TRBD1 (5 bases). Per the germline V gene, CDR1 is SGHVS and CDR2 is FQNEAQ. The length of the CDR3 is 11 residues. Trimming took 5 bases from V and 10 from J, leaving 9 bases between them. Here the CDR3 reads CASSPDRIQYF. CDR3 bases: TGTGCCAGCAGCCCTGACAGAATTCAGTACTTC.

The chain carries TRBV7-8 and TRBJ2-1, with a weak D call TRBD2 (5 bases). Germline loops: CDR1 SGHVS, CDR2 FQNEAQ. The V gene lost 4 bases and the J gene lost 5 bases, with 27 bases spanning the gap. The CDR3 totals 19 residues. As DNA, the CDR3 is TGTGCCAGCAGCTCCAGAAGGCTGCCCCCGGGGTTTCGGGACAATGAGCAGTTCTTC. Protein sequence: CASSSRRLPPGFRDNEQFF. Full variable domain (missing parts from reference TRBV7-8 and TRBJ2-1): GAGVSQSPRYKVAKRGQDVALRCDPISGHVSLFWYQQALGQGPEFLTYFQNEAQLDKSGLPSDRFFAERPEGSVSTLKIQRTQQEDSAVYLCASSSRRLPPGFRDNEQFFGPGTRLTVL.

The rearrangement links TRBV2 to TRBJ2-3; D possibly corresponds to TRBD2 (6 bases). Looked up from germline, CDR1 is SNHLY and CDR2 is FYNNEI. Trimming removed 4 bases at V and 0 bases at J, with 11 bases between. The CDR3 length is 15 residues. CDR3 nucleotide sequence: TGTGCCAGCAGTGCGGAGGGATTGAGCACAGATACGCAGTATTTT. It codes for CASSAEGLSTDTQYF.

The gene calls are TRBV30 and TRBJ2-7; possibly TRBD1 for D (5 bases). Germline CDR1 reads GTSNPN; CDR2 reads SVGIG (reference sequence). Trimming took 1 base from V and 11 from J, leaving 15 bases between them. The CDR3 loop spans 12 amino acids. CDR3 loop: CAWSEGSRVEYF. The CDR3 DNA reads TGTGCCTGGAGTGAAGGGTCCAGGGTCGAGTACTTC. The entire variable domain, with the rest obtained from reference TRBV30 and TRBJ2-7, is as follows: SQTIHQWPATLVQPVGSPLSLECTVEGTSNPNLYWYRQAAGRGLQLLFYSVGIGQISSEVPQNLSASRPQDRQFILSSKKLLLSDSGFYLCAWSEGSRVEYFGPGTRLTVT.

This chain joins TRBV5-1 and TRBJ2-2, with 8 bases aligning to TRBD1. Losses at the gene ends were 3 bases for V and 1 base for J; bases not matched to a gene: 2. The CDR3 is 15 amino acids. Germline-derived CDR1 and CDR2 are SGHRS and YFSETQ. The CDR3 region has the DNA TGCGCCAGCAGCTCCGGGACAGGGAACACCGGGGAGCTGTTTTTT. This translates into CASSSGTGNTGELFF.

The rearrangement links TRBV7-2 to TRBJ1-1; D may be TRBD1 (5 bases). CDR3 length: 15 residues. V was clipped by 4 bases and J by 1 base, with 13 bases between them. Germline loops: CDR1 SGHTA, CDR2 FQGNSA. CDR3 region: CASSSPGLTNTEAFF. CDR3 bases: TGTGCCAGCAGCTCTCCGGGACTCACGAACACTGAAGCTTTCTTT.

The chain links TRBV27 to TRBJ2-2; D gene uncertain. The V gene's germline CDR1 is MNHEY and CDR2 SMNVEV (reference sequence). Trimming took 6 bases from V and 2 from J, leaving 13 bases between them. CDR3 length: 15 residues. CDR3 coding DNA: TGTGCCAGCAGCCTCGCGGCCTTTAACACCGGGGAGCTGTTTTTT. Translation gives CASSLAAFNTGELFF.

The chain carries TRBV6-1 and TRBJ1-2; D is unresolved. V lost 3 bases to trimming and J lost 4 bases, with 12 bases between them. This CDR3 has 14 amino acids. Germline V CDR1 and CDR2: MNHNS, SASEGT. CDR3 sequence reads: CASSDGVSSYGYTF. The CDR3 DNA reads as TGTGCCAGCAGTGACGGAGTGAGCAGCTATGGCTACACCTTC.

The gene calls are TRBV5-1 and TRBJ2-1; TRBD1 aligns across 8 bases. There are 18 residues in the CDR3. Germline CDR1 SGHRS, CDR2 YFSETQ. Trimming took 1 base from V and 5 from J; bases not matched to a gene: 14. For the CDR3, the DNA is TGCGCCAGCAGCTTGTCCCCCCCGACAGGGGTGCTCCACAATGAGCAGTTCTTC. It encodes CASSLSPPTGVLHNEQFF.

The genes are TRBV18 and TRBJ1-1, with TRBD1 as a possible D gene (5 bases). The CDR3 is made up of 15 amino acids. Between the trimmed V and J ends, which lost 3 bases and 4 bases, there was a span of 15 bases. The germline V gene has CDR1 KGHSH and CDR2 LQKENI. The CDR3 loop reads CASSPQDPQGTEAFF. DNA for the CDR3: TGTGCCAGCTCACCTCAGGACCCGCAGGGCACTGAAGCTTTCTTT.

This sequence joins TRBV3-1 (or the pseudogene TRBV3-2) and TRBJ2-3; D possibly corresponds to TRBD1 (5 bases). The CDR3 contains 16 residues. The germline V gene has CDR1 LGHDT and CDR2 YNNKEL (reference sequence). Between the trimmed V and J ends, which lost 6 bases and 0 bases, there was a span of 16 bases. In DNA form, the CDR3 reads TGTGCCAGCAGTCTTACTTGGCAGGGTAGCACAGATACGCAGTATTTT. It codes for CASSLTWQGSTDTQYF.

The chain couples TRBV5-1 to TRBJ1-6; 7 bases are a match to TRBD1. Germline V CDR1 and CDR2: SGHRS, YFSETQ. This CDR3 is built from 14 residues. V gave up 4 bases and J gave up 8 bases; unmatched junction bases: 6. The CDR3, as DNA: TGCGCCAGCAGCCAGGGACAGCCCCATTCACCCCTCCACTTT. The encoded protein is CASSQGQPHSPLHF.

The chain joins TRBV2 to TRBJ1-2; 7 bases map to TRBD1. The CDR3 spans 13 residues. From germline, CDR1 is SNHLY and CDR2 FYNNEI. With 0 bases clipped from V and 8 bases from J, the junction kept 3 bases outside the gene matches. This chain's CDR3 is CASSEATGTGYTF. CDR3 DNA: TGTGCCAGCAGTGAAGCGACAGGGACGGGCTACACCTTC.

The genes are TRBV19 and TRBJ1-1; D remains unclear. The CDR3 spans 15 residues. V was cut by 3 bases and J by 1 base, with 12 bases left in between. CDR1 is LNHDA, CDR2 SQIVND, per germline (reference sequence). CDR3 in amino acids: CASSMVLSGNTEAFF. The CDR3 bases are TGTGCCAGTAGTATGGTACTTTCTGGGAACACTGAAGCTTTCTTT.

This chain joins TRBV15 and TRBJ1-3; a weak D match, TRBD1 (5 bases). The CDR3 totals 16 residues. Trimming left V 0 bases short and J 3 bases short, with 12 bases between. Per the germline V gene, CDR1 is LNHNV and CDR2 is YYDKDF (reference sequence). For the CDR3, the DNA is TGTGCCACCAGCAGAGATATCAGGGCCAATGGAAACACCATATATTTT. This codes for CATSRDIRANGNTIYF.

This chain links TRBV19 with TRBJ2-5; 9 nucleotides agree with TRBD1. CDR1 and CDR2 (germline): LNHDA, SQIVND (reference sequence). V shed 5 bases and J 4 bases; nucleotides not matched to a gene: 11. CDR3 length: 16 residues. The CDR3 nucleotides are TGTGCCAGTAGTGCCCGGGACAGGGCGGCTGGAGAGACCCAGTACTTC. It is translated as CASSARDRAAGETQYF.

The chain uses TRBV6-5 and TRBJ1-1, with D perhaps TRBD1 (6 bases). V lost 4 bases and J 1 base, leaving 10 bases between the germline ends. The CDR3 has 14 residues. CDR1 MNHEY and CDR2 SVGAGI come from the germline V gene. Here the CDR3 reads CASSSTTGNTEAFF. CDR3 in DNA: TGTGCCAGCAGTTCAACGACAGGGAACACTGAAGCTTTCTTT.

The chain employs TRBV6-5 and TRBJ2-3, with 10 bases that match TRBD2. Per the germline V gene, CDR1 is MNHEY and CDR2 is SVGAGI. The V and J ends lost 4 bases and 0 bases, in that order; junction bases with no gene match: 4. The length of the CDR3 is 16 residues. This CDR3 reads CASSSSTSGSTDTQYF. DNA of the CDR3: TGTGCCAGCAGTTCGTCGACTAGCGGGAGCACAGATACGCAGTATTTT.

This clone appeared a few times. The rearrangement joins TRBV7-3 to TRBJ1-6; 8 bases line up with TRBD1. The CDR3 consists of 15 residues. Trimming removed 3 bases from V and 7 bases from J; junction bases left unmatched: 5. CDR1 and CDR2 (germline): SGHTA, FQGTGA. This CDR3 reads CASSLAGGGNSPLHF. The DNA of the CDR3 is TGTGCCAGCAGCTTGGCAGGGGGCGGGAATTCACCCCTCCACTTT.

This rearrangement joins TRBV5-4 to TRBJ1-2; 11 positions agree with TRBD1. CDR3 length equals 13 residues. Germline CDR1 reads SGHNT; CDR2 reads YYREEE (reference sequence). The J segment lost 8 bases and the V segment lost 4 bases, leaving 4 bases of the junction unmatched. CDR3 residues: CASSGTGGKGYTF. The CDR3, as DNA: TGTGCCAGCAGCGGGACAGGGGGAAAAGGCTACACCTTC.

This chain joins TRBV15 and TRBJ1-5; unclear D gene. Germline CDR1 LNHNV, CDR2 YYDKDF (reference sequence). The CDR3 contains 15 residues. Between the trimmed V and J ends, which lost 0 bases and 0 bases, there was a span of 6 bases. The CDR3 coding sequence is TGTGCCACCAGCAGAGAGAGGGTTAGCAATCAGCCCCAGCATTTT. This translates into CATSRERVSNQPQHF.

This CDR3 reads CASSLPGHDMNTEAFF. CDR3 in DNA: TGTGCCAGCAGTTTACCAGGGCACGATATGAACACTGAAGCTTTCTTT. This chain connects TRBV28 to TRBJ1-1; TRBD1 is a possible D gene (5 bases). Germline-derived CDR1 and CDR2 are MDHEN and SYDVKM. CDR3 length equals 16 residues. The ends were cut back, 2 bases at V and 0 bases at J, with 13 bases in the middle.

The J gene is TRBJ2-7, the V gene TRBV5-4; TRBD2 matches 13 bases. The ends lost 0 bases at V and 5 bases at J; junction bases unmatched: 5. CDR1 and CDR2 (germline): SGHNT, YYREEE (reference sequence). The length of the CDR3 is 16 residues. CDR3 sequence: CASSLGVGTSGDEQYF. The CDR3 coding sequence is TGTGCCAGCAGCTTGGGGGTTGGGACTAGCGGGGACGAGCAGTACTTC.

This chain joins TRBV6-4 and TRBJ2-1, with D maybe TRBD1 (5 bases). The germline V gene has CDR1 MRHNA and CDR2 SNTAGT. CDR3 length equals 18 residues. Trimming left V 5 bases short and J 3 bases short, with 23 bases between. CDR3 loop: CASSLGFGGGAYYNEQFF. The DNA for the CDR3 is TGTGCCAGCAGTTTAGGGTTTGGCGGTGGGGCTTACTACAATGAGCAGTTCTTC.

The genes are TRBV30 and TRBJ1-2; unclear D gene. V dropped 2 bases and J dropped 6 bases, with 10 bases sitting between them. This CDR3 spans 12 amino acids. Germline values: CDR1 GTSNPN, CDR2 SVGIG (reference sequence). CDR3: CAWSLTGNGYTF. CDR3 DNA: TGTGCCTGGAGTCTCACGGGTAATGGCTACACCTTC.

This clone was picked up one time. This rearrangement joins TRBV5-4 to TRBJ2-5, with D possibly TRBD2 on 6 matching bases. The V gene's germline CDR1 is SGHNT and CDR2 YYREEE (reference sequence). Trimming cost V 0 bases and J 5 bases, with 11 bases left between them. There are 14 residues in the CDR3. CDR3 nucleotides: TGTGCCAGCAGCTTGGCCAGGACTACGGAGACCCAGTACTTC. Translated, it gives CASSLARTTETQYF.

This clone turned up a few times. The chain carries TRBV2 and TRBJ2-1, with 8 bases identical to TRBD1. The junction had 7 bases not matched to a gene; V was cut back by 6 bases and J by 6 bases. The germline gives CDR1 SNHLY, CDR2 FYNNEI. CDR3 length: 14 amino acids. The CDR3 reads CASRDRTGLNEQFF. The CDR3 DNA sequence: TGTGCCAGCAGAGACCGGACAGGGCTCAATGAGCAGTTCTTC.

J is TRBJ2-7 and V is TRBV12-3 or TRBV12-4; no reliable D call. Between the trimmed V and J ends, which lost 2 bases and 7 bases, there was a span of 12 bases. The CDR3 is made up of 13 amino acids. CDR3 sequence (DNA): TGTGCCAGCAGTTTATTGGCTTCAACGGAGCAGTACTTC. Translation: CASSLLASTEQYF.

V gene TRBV11-2 combines with J gene TRBJ1-1, with 8 bases identical to TRBD1. Trimming at V came to 4 bases and at J to 4 bases, leaving 14 bases not matched to a gene. Germline CDR1 is SGHAT and CDR2 is FQNNGV. There are 17 residues in the CDR3. The CDR3 nucleotides are TGTGCCAGCAGCTCCCGGTCGGCCCTGACAGGGGCCACTGAAGCTTTCTTT. It codes for CASSSRSALTGATEAFF.

The CDR3 sequence is CASSLTRSGANVLTF. DNA of the CDR3: TGTGCCAGCAGCTTGACTCGCTCTGGGGCCAACGTCCTGACTTTC. The chain couples TRBV7-9 to TRBJ2-6; D unresolved. Per germline, CDR1 SEHNR and CDR2 FQNEAQ (reference sequence). The V gene lost 3 bases and the J gene lost 0 bases, with 6 bases spanning the gap. The CDR3 is 15 residues long.

The gene calls are TRBV6-6 and TRBJ2-3, with TRBD2 identical over 9 bases. V gave up 1 base and J gave up 4 bases; unmatched junction bases: 6. The CDR3 is 16 residues long. The germline V gene encodes CDR1 MNHNY and CDR2 SVGAGI (reference sequence). The CDR3 coding sequence is TGTGCCAGCAGTTACTTTGCGGGGGGGCCGGCAGATACGCAGTATTTT. Encoded protein: CASSYFAGGPADTQYF.

This chain connects TRBV27 to TRBJ2-1; weak D call: TRBD2 (6 bases). The CDR3 has 13 amino acids. In germline, CDR1 is MNHEY, CDR2 SMNVEV (reference sequence). Trimming took off 3 bases at V and 6 bases at J, with 9 bases between the two ends. CDR3 region: CASSLGGGNEQFF. CDR3 coding DNA: TGTGCCAGCAGTTTGGGAGGAGGCAATGAGCAGTTCTTC.